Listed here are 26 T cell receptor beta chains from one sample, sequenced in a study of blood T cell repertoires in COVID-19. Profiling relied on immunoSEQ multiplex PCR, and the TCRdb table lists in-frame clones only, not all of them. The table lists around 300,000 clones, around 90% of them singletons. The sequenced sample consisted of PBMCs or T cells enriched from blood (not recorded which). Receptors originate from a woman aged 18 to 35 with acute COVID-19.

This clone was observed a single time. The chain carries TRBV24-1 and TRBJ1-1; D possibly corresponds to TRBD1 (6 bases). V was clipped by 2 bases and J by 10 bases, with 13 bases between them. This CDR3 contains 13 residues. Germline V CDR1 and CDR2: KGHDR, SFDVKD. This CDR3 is CATSDSQVRGAFF. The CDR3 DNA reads TGTGCCACCAGTGATTCCCAGGTCAGGGGAGCTTTCTTT.

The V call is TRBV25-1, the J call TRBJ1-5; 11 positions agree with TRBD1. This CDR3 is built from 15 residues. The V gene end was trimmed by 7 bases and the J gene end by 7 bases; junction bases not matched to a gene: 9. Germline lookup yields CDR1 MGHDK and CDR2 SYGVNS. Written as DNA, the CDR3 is TGTGCCAGCACCCACGGGGGACAGGGGGGACAGCCCCAGCATTTT. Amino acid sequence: CASTHGGQGGQPQHF.

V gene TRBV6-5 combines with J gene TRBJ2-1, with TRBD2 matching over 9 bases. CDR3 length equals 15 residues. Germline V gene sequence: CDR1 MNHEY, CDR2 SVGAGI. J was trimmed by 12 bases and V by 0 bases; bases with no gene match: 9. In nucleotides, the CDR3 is TGTGCCAGCAGTTACTCGCGGCTAGCGGGAACGGTGCAGTTCTTC. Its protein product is CASSYSRLAGTVQFF.

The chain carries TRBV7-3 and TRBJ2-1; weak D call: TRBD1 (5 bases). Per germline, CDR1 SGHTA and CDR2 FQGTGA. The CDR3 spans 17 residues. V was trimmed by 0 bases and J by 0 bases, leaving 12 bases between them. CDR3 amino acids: CASSLTVSDSSYNEQFF. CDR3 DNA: TGTGCCAGCAGCTTAACAGTGAGCGACAGCTCCTACAATGAGCAGTTCTTC.

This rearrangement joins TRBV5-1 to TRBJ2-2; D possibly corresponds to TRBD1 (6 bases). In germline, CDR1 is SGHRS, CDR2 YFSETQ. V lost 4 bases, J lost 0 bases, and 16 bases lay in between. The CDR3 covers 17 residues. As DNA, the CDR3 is TGCGCCAGCAGCCCCGAGGTGGGGACAACGAACACCGGGGAGCTGTTTTTT. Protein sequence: CASSPEVGTTNTGELFF.

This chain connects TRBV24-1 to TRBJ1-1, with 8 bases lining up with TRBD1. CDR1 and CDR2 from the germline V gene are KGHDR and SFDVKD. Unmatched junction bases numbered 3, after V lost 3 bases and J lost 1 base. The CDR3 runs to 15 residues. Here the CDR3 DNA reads TGTGCCACCAGTGATCCAGGGACAGGGAACACTGAAGCTTTCTTT. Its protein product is CATSDPGTGNTEAFF.

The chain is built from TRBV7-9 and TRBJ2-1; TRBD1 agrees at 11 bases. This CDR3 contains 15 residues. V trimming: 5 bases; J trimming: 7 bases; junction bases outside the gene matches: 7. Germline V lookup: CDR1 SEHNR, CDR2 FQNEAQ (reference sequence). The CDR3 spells CASSGQGANRNEQFF. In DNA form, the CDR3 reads TGTGCCAGCAGCGGACAGGGGGCGAATCGTAATGAGCAGTTCTTC.

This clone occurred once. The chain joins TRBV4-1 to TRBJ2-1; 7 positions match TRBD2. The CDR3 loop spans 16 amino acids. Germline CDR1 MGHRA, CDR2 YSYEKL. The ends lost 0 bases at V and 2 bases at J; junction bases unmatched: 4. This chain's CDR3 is CASSQDQSGAYNEQFF. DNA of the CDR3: TGCGCCAGCAGCCAAGATCAGAGCGGGGCCTACAATGAGCAGTTCTTC.

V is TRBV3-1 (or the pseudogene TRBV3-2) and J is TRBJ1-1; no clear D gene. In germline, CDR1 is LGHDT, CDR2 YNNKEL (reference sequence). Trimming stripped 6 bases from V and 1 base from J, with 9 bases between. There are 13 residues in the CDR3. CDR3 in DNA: TGTGCCAGCAGGGTACAGCAGAACACTGAAGCTTTCTTT. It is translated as CASRVQQNTEAFF.

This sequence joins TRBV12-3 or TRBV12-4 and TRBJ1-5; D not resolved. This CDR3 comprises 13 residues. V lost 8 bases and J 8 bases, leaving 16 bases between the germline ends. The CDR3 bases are TGTGCCAGCCACTACGGGGTAGGCGAGCCCCAGCATTTT. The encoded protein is CASHYGVGEPQHF.

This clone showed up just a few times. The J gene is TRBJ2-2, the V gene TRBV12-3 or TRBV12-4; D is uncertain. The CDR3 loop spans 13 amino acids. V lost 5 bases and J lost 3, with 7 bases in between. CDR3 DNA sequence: TGTGCCAGCAGTCCCCTTGACACCGGGGAGCTGTTTTTT. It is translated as CASSPLDTGELFF.

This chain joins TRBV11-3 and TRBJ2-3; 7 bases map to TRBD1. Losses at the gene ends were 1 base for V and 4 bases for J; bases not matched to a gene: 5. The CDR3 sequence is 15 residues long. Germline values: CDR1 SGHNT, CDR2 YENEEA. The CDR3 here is CASSLGDRVPDTQYF. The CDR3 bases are TGTGCCAGCAGCTTAGGCGACAGGGTCCCAGATACGCAGTATTTT.

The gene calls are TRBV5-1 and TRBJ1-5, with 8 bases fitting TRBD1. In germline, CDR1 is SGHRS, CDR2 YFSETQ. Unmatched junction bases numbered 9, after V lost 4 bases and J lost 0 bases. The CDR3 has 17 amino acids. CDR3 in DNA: TGCGCCAGCAGCCTACCCGGGACAGGTTATAGCAATCAGCCCCAGCATTTT. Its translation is CASSLPGTGYSNQPQHF.

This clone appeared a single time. In nucleotides, the CDR3 is TGTGCCAGCAGTTTAACGGGACAGCGGCATTTT. It yields the protein CASSLTGQRHF. The chain uses TRBV28 and TRBJ1-5; the match to TRBD1 covers 7 bases. This CDR3 comprises 11 residues. Germline CDR1 reads MDHEN; CDR2 reads SYDVKM. V was pared by 2 bases and J by 15 bases, with 4 bases of the junction left unmatched.

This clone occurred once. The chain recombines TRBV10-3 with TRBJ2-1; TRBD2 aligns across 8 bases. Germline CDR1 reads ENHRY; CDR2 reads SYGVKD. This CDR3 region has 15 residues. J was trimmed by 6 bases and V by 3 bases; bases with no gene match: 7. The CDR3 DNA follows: TGTGCCATCAGTGAAGCGGGAGCCTTTTCCAATGAGCAGTTCTTC. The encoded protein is CAISEAGAFSNEQFF.

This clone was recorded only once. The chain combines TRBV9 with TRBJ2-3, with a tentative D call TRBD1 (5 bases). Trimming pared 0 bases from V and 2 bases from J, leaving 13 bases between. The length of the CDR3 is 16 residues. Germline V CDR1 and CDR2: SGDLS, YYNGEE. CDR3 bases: TGTGCCAGCAGCGTAGACCCAGGGCCACACACAGATACGCAGTATTTT. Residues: CASSVDPGPHTDTQYF.

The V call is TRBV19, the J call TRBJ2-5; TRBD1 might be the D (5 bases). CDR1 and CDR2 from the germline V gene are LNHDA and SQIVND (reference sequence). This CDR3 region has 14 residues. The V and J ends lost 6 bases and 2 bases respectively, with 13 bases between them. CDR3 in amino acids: CASSPGWTQETQYF. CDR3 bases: TGTGCCAGTAGCCCCGGATGGACACAAGAGACCCAGTACTTC. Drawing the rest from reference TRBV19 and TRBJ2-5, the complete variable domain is DGGITQSPKYLFRKEGQNVTLSCEQNLNHDAMYWYRQDPGQGLRLIYYSQIVNDFQKGDIAEGYSVSREKKESFPLTVTSAQKNPTAFYLCASSPGWTQETQYFGPGTRLLVL.

CDR3 residues: CASSLRLAGGADTQYF. The CDR3 DNA follows: TGTGCCAGCAGTTTAAGACTAGCGGGAGGGGCAGATACGCAGTATTTT. The gene calls are TRBV28 and TRBJ2-3; 14 bases align to TRBD2. The junction had 2 bases not matched to a gene; V was cut back by 2 bases and J by 4 bases. CDR1 and CDR2 from the germline V gene are MDHEN and SYDVKM. The CDR3 length is 16 residues.

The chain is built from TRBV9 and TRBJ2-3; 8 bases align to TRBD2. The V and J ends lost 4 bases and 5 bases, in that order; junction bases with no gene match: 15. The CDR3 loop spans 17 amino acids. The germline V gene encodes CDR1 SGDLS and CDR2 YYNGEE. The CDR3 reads CASSLRQVREVGDTQYF. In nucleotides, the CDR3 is TGTGCCAGCAGCTTAAGACAGGTGCGGGAGGTTGGAGATACGCAGTATTTT.

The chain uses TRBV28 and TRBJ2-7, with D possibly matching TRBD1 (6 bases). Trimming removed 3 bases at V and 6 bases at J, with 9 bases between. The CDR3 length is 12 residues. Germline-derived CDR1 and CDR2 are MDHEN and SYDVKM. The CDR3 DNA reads TGTGCCAGCAGTTTTACCAGGGGCGAGCAGTACTTC. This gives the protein CASSFTRGEQYF.

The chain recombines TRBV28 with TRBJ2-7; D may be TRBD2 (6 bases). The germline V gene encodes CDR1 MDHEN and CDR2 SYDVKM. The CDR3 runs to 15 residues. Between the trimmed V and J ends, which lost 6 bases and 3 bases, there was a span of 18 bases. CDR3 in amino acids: CASSISTGDNYEQYF. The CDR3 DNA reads TGTGCCAGCAGCATCAGTACGGGAGATAACTACGAGCAGTACTTC.

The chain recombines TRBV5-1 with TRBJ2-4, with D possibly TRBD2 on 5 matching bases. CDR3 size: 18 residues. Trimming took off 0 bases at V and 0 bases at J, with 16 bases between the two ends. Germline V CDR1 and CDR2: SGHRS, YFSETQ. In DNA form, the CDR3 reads TGCGCCAGCAGCTTGGGTTTAGCGCTAACCCTAGCCAAAAACATTCAGTACTTC. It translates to CASSLGLALTLAKNIQYF.

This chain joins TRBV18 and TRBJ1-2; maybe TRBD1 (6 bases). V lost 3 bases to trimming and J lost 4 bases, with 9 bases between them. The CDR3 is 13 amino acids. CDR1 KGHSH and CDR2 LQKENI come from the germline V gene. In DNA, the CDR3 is TGTGCCAGCTCACCCTCACAGGGCTATGGCTACACCTTC. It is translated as CASSPSQGYGYTF.

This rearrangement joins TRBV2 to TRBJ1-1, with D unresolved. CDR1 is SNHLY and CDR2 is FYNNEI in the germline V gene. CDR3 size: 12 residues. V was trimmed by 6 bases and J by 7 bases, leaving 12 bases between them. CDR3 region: CASSEVPLEAFF. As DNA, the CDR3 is TGTGCCAGCAGCGAGGTGCCCCTTGAAGCTTTCTTT.

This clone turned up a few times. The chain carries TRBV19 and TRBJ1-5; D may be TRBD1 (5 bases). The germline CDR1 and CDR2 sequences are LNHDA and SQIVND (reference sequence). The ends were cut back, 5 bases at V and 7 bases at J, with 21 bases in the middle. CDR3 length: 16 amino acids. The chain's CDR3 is CASSPQEGGTGQPQHF. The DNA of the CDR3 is TGTGCCAGTAGTCCCCAAGAGGGAGGGACGGGGCAGCCCCAGCATTTT.

The chain's CDR3 is CASSQDGGANVLTF. The DNA for the CDR3 is TGTGCCAGCAGCCAAGACGGTGGGGCCAACGTCCTGACTTTC. The V and J genes are TRBV3-1 (or the pseudogene TRBV3-2) and TRBJ2-6; D gene ambiguous. V was clipped by 0 bases and J by 3 bases, with 3 bases between them. This CDR3 region has 14 residues. Germline V gene lookup returns CDR1 LGHDT and CDR2 YNNKEL (reference sequence).